This TCR beta chain was captured by sequencing in a study of naive and memory T cell subsets. A UMI-containing oligonucleotide was joined by 3' ligation to the TCR cDNA template. Reverse transcription used DNase-treated unsorted total RNA, aiming for roughly 1 to 1000 ng. Ligated cDNA underwent four rounds of PCR with nested alpha and beta constant region primers and SP2. For blood and skin samples, reverse transcription used TCR alpha and beta constant primers. Each CDR3 protein is one row after TCRdb ran MiXCR on the 5' RACE reads. The sample shows 45,000 to 55,000 distinct CDR3 sequences, around 4.7% of them seen only once. This clonotype was seen many times. This CDR3 spans 12 amino acids. Germline V gene sequence: CDR1 SGHDN, CDR2 FVKESK. The V end lost 4 bases, the J end lost 8 bases, and 11 bases lay between the germline ends.

The clonotype comes from a female donor in good health. The chain recombines TRBV14 with TRBJ1-2; the D is unclear. CDR3 in amino acids: CASSRAYGGYTF. The CDR3 region has the DNA TGTGCCAGCAGCCGGGCTTACGGGGGCTACACCTTC.